One sample yielded the 15 T cell receptor beta chains listed below, sequenced in a study of blood T cell repertoires in COVID-19. Sequencing was performed with immunoSEQ multiplex PCR; in TCRdb, only in-frame clones are kept and a portion is missing. The data contain about 200,000 clones, 80% to 90% of them singletons. What was sequenced was peripheral blood. These receptors were obtained from a man between 60 and 75 years old with acute or convalescent COVID-19.

The chain uses TRBV7-2 and TRBJ1-5, with 11 bases aligning to TRBD1. Unmatched junction bases numbered 5, after V lost 1 base and J lost 6 bases. The CDR3 has 16 residues. Per germline, CDR1 SGHTA and CDR2 FQGNSA. CDR3 sequence reads: CASSLGGTGGFQPQHF. Written as DNA, the CDR3 is TGTGCCAGCAGCTTAGGCGGGACAGGGGGGTTTCAGCCCCAGCATTTT.

V is TRBV18 and J is TRBJ1-5; TRBD1 aligns across 7 bases. Germline trimming cut 6 bases from V and 2 bases from J; bases unmatched to any gene: 13. CDR3 length: 17 residues. The germline V gene has CDR1 KGHSH and CDR2 LQKENI. This chain's CDR3 is CASSNNIKGAGNQPQHF. CDR3 DNA: TGTGCCAGCTCCAACAATATAAAGGGGGCCGGCAATCAGCCCCAGCATTTT.

The chain carries TRBV9 and TRBJ2-7, with a weak D call TRBD2 (6 bases). Germline loops: CDR1 SGDLS, CDR2 YYNGEE. This CDR3 comprises 15 residues. Trimming pared 1 base from V and 3 bases from J, leaving 14 bases between. The CDR3 nucleotides are TGTGCCAGCAGCGTAAGGGGAACTAGCAACTACGAGCAGTACTTC. It translates to CASSVRGTSNYEQYF. Together with reference TRBV9 and TRBJ2-7, the CDR3 gives the full variable domain: DSGVTQTPKHLITATGQRVTLRCSPRSGDLSVYWYQQSLDQGLQFLIQYYNGEERAKGNILERFSAQQFPDLHSELNLSSLELGDSALYFCASSVRGTSNYEQYFGPGTRLTVT.

The gene calls are TRBV5-5 and TRBJ1-5; the D is unclear. Trimming stripped 0 bases from V and 8 bases from J, with 15 bases between. The CDR3 runs 15 residues. Germline V lookup: CDR1 SGHKS, CDR2 YYEKEE (reference sequence). The CDR3 coding sequence is TGTGCCAGCAGCTTGGGACTGAATGTCCTTGAGCCCCAGCATTTT. Residues: CASSLGLNVLEPQHF. The whole variable domain, remainder taken from reference TRBV5-5 and TRBJ1-5, is DAGVTQSPTHLIKTRGQQVTLRCSPISGHKSVSWYQQVLGQGPQFIFQYYEKEERGRGNFPDRFSARQFPNYSSELNVNALLLGDSALYLCASSLGLNVLEPQHFGDGTRLSIL.

The genes are TRBV7-3 and TRBJ2-3; 12 bases are a match to TRBD2. Germline lookup yields CDR1 SGHTA and CDR2 FQGTGA. V was pared by 5 bases and J by 5 bases, with 2 bases of the junction left unmatched. The CDR3 extends over 14 amino acids. The CDR3 DNA is TGTGCCAGCAGCGGGGGACTAGCGGGAGATACGCAGTATTTT. Encoded protein: CASSGGLAGDTQYF.

This chain joins TRBV2 and TRBJ1-4; D not resolved. CDR1 is SNHLY, CDR2 FYNNEI, per germline. Deletions cut 6 bases from V and 7 bases from J, with 15 bases between. The CDR3 loop spans 14 amino acids. CDR3 amino acids: CASRFQRMGEKLFF. The CDR3 DNA reads TGTGCCAGCAGATTTCAGCGAATGGGTGAAAAACTGTTTTTT.

The rearrangement joins TRBV28 to TRBJ2-7; no definite D call. Germline V gene lookup returns CDR1 MDHEN and CDR2 SYDVKM. The V end was cut by 7 bases, the J end by 0 bases, with 7 bases between. The CDR3 runs 12 residues. CDR3 region: CASNTISYEQYF. CDR3 DNA sequence: TGTGCCAGCAACACTATCTCCTACGAGCAGTACTTC.

This clone is a singleton in its sample. J is TRBJ2-1 and V is TRBV27; 9 bases are shared with TRBD1. Losses at the gene ends were 4 bases for V and 6 bases for J; bases not matched to a gene: 7. Germline CDR1 is MNHEY and CDR2 is SMNVEV (reference sequence). The CDR3 runs 15 residues. The CDR3 protein is CASSSGQGGSNEQFF. In DNA form, the CDR3 reads TGTGCCAGCAGTTCGGGACAGGGTGGTTCCAATGAGCAGTTCTTC.

V is TRBV27 and J is TRBJ2-3; perhaps TRBD1 as D (5 bases). V was clipped by 2 bases and J by 8 bases, with 14 bases between them. The CDR3 is 14 amino acids. Germline V lookup: CDR1 MNHEY, CDR2 SMNVEV (reference sequence). Written as DNA, the CDR3 is TGTGCCAGCAGTTTAGACAGAGGAAAAGGTACGCAGTATTTT. Translation gives CASSLDRGKGTQYF.

The rearrangement joins TRBV4-1 to TRBJ2-3; D might be TRBD2 (6 bases). This CDR3 is built from 16 residues. Trimming shortened V by 4 bases and J by 3 bases, and 17 bases separated the two germline ends. The germline V gene encodes CDR1 MGHRA and CDR2 YSYEKL. The CDR3 loop is CASSLSGSGGTDTQYF. The CDR3 nucleotides are TGCGCCAGCAGCCTGAGTGGTAGCGGAGGGACAGATACGCAGTATTTT.

The chain employs TRBV18 and TRBJ1-1, with TRBD1 as a possible D gene (6 bases). V dropped 1 base and J dropped 0 bases, with 9 bases sitting between them. The germline V gene has CDR1 KGHSH and CDR2 LQKENI. The CDR3 has 15 residues. CDR3 loop: CASSPRGGLNTEAFF. CDR3 sequence (DNA): TGTGCCAGCTCACCACGGGGGGGGCTGAACACTGAAGCTTTCTTT.

This chain links TRBV7-3 with TRBJ2-1; no clear D. Germline loops: CDR1 SGHTA, CDR2 FQGTGA. The CDR3 covers 14 residues. The germline V and J ends were trimmed by 1 base and 7 bases, with 11 bases remaining between them. The CDR3 loop reads CASSLMGSLNEQFF. The CDR3 DNA sequence: TGTGCCAGCAGCTTAATGGGCAGTCTAAATGAGCAGTTCTTC.

V usage is TRBV6-5 and J usage is TRBJ1-2, with a tentative D call TRBD1 (5 bases). The length of the CDR3 is 14 residues. Trimming removed 2 bases from V and 4 bases from J, with 11 bases in between. Germline V gene sequence: CDR1 MNHEY, CDR2 SVGAGI. The CDR3 coding sequence is TGTGCCAGCAGTTACAAGGGGCTGAGCTATGGCTACACCTTC. It yields the protein CASSYKGLSYGYTF.

The rearrangement joins TRBV9 to TRBJ1-1; D remains unclear. CDR3 length equals 16 residues. V was clipped by 0 bases and J by 0 bases, with 12 bases between them. Germline V gene data show CDR1 as SGDLS and CDR2 as YYNGEE. The CDR3 DNA follows: TGTGCCAGCAGCGTAGGCGGTTTCGCCATGAACACTGAAGCTTTCTTT. Protein product: CASSVGGFAMNTEAFF.

This clone appeared a few times. The chain uses TRBV4-1 and TRBJ2-7; TRBD2 agrees at 8 bases. With V trimmed by 0 bases and J by 2 bases, 15 bases remained unmatched. The V gene's germline CDR1 is MGHRA and CDR2 YSYEKL. The CDR3 extends over 19 amino acids. CDR3 residues: CASSQDRGDFSGNPYEQYF. In DNA form, the CDR3 reads TGCGCCAGCAGCCAAGATCGGGGGGACTTTAGCGGGAACCCCTACGAGCAGTACTTC.